The 8 T cell receptor beta chains in this list originate from one sample, sequenced in a study of T cells in Graves' hyperthyroidism and ophthalmopathy. The investigators amplified TCR beta CDR3 regions from RNA transcripts. Primed by the HTBI set, a first-round RT-PCR was run on the TCR CDR3. TCRdb fed the multiplex PCR reads into MiXCR, producing one record per CDR3 protein. The data show 250,000 to 350,000 distinct CDR3 sequences, with approximately 15% seen just once and roughly a third held by the top ten. The material sequenced was blood. The receptors were sampled from a man between 25 and 39 years old with Graves' hyperthyroidism.

About this clonotype itself: One base away lies a much larger clone, so this may be a sequencing read error. This CDR3 is CASSPPIGGNYGSTF. CDR3 sequence (DNA): TGTGCCAGCAGCCCGCCGATAGGGGGGAACTATGGCTCCACCTTC. This chain joins TRBV11-2 and TRBJ1-2, with D maybe TRBD1 (6 bases). Germline loops: CDR1 SGHAT, CDR2 FQNNGV. The CDR3 runs 15 residues.

Ten or more counts support this clonotype. This chain connects TRBV24-1 to TRBJ2-3; unclear D gene. Trimming left V 3 bases short and J 2 bases short, with 11 bases between. The CDR3 is 15 amino acids. Germline loops: CDR1 KGHDR, CDR2 SFDVKD. This chain's CDR3 is CATSDPQSVTDTQYF. CDR3 sequence (DNA): TGTGCCACCAGTGATCCACAGTCAGTCACAGATACGCAGTATTTT.

The chain employs TRBV5-4 and TRBJ2-6, with a possible D match to TRBD2 (5 bases). Germline-derived CDR1 and CDR2 are SGHNT and YYREEE (reference sequence). The V and J ends lost 5 bases and 3 bases respectively, with 9 bases between them. The CDR3 has 14 amino acids. CDR3 residues: CASRREGGANVLTF. The DNA for the CDR3 is TGTGCCAGCAGGAGGGAAGGTGGGGCCAACGTCCTGACTTTC. Combining the CDR3 with reference TRBV5-4 and TRBJ2-6 gives the whole variable domain ETGVTQSPTHLIKTRGQQVTLRCSSQSGHNTVSWYQQALGQGPQFIFQYYREEENGRGNFPPRFSGLQFPNYSSELNVNALELDDSALYLCASRREGGANVLTFGAGSRLTVL.

This clonotype was detected many times. The chain couples TRBV18 to TRBJ1-1; D is possibly TRBD1 (5 bases). The CDR3 is 13 residues long. The germline V and J ends were trimmed by 6 bases and 4 bases, with 12 bases remaining between them. Germline V gives CDR1 KGHSH, CDR2 LQKENI. CDR3 sequence (DNA): TGTGCCAGCTCGCAAGGGGCGGGCACTGAAGCTTTCTTT. This encodes CASSQGAGTEAFF.

Comments on this clonotype: A single base separates this from a much larger clone, so it may be a read error. J is TRBJ1-2 and V is TRBV3-1; D call uncertain. The germline V gene has CDR1 LGHDT and CDR2 YNNKEL (reference sequence). This CDR3 contains 14 residues. CDR3: CASSQVLGSYGFTF. In nucleotides, the CDR3 is TGTGCCAGCAGCCAAGTTTTGGGATCCTATGGCTTCACCTTC. The complete variable domain, with remaining parts taken from reference TRBV3-1 and TRBJ1-2, reads DTAVSQTPKYLVTQMGNDKSIKCEQNLGHDTMYWYKQDSKKFLKIMFSYNNKELIINETVPNRFSPKSPDKAHLNLHINSLELGDSAVYFCASSQVLGSYGFTFGSGTRLTVV.

The chain couples TRBV19 to TRBJ2-7; D is perhaps TRBD1 (6 bases). V was pared by 6 bases and J by 1 base, with 16 bases between. Per the germline V gene, CDR1 is LNHDA and CDR2 is SQIVND (reference sequence). The CDR3 runs 15 residues. This CDR3 reads CASRDREGVSYEQYF. CDR3 nucleotides: TGTGCCAGTAGAGACCGAGAGGGGGTTTCCTACGAGCAGTACTTC.

Ten or more counts support this clonotype. The CDR3 DNA reads as TGTGCCACCAGTGATCCCACGGATAACGACGAGCAGTACTTC. Translating gives CATSDPTDNDEQYF. The chain combines TRBV24-1 with TRBJ2-7; D gene unclear. CDR1 is KGHDR and CDR2 is SFDVKD in the germline V gene. Trimming cost V 3 bases and J 5 bases, with 13 bases left between them. The CDR3 extends over 14 amino acids.

This clonotype came up a few times. One base away lies a much larger clone, so this may be a sequencing read error. This rearrangement joins TRBV12-3 or TRBV12-4 to TRBJ2-3; 11 bases agree with TRBD2. This CDR3 spans 14 amino acids. CDR3 protein: CASIGTSGPDAQYF. CDR3 DNA sequence: TGTGCCAGCATCGGGACTAGCGGACCAGATGCGCAGTATTTT.